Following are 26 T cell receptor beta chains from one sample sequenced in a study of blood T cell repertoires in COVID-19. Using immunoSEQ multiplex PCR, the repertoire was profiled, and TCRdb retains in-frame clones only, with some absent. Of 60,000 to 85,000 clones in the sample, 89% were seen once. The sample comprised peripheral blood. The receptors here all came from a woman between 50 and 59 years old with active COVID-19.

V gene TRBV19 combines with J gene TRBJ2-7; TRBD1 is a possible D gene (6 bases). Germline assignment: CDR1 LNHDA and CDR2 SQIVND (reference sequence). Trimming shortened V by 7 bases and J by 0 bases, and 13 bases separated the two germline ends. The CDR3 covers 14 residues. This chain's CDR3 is CASNWRTDSYEQYF. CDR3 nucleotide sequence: TGTGCCAGTAATTGGAGGACAGACTCCTACGAGCAGTACTTC.

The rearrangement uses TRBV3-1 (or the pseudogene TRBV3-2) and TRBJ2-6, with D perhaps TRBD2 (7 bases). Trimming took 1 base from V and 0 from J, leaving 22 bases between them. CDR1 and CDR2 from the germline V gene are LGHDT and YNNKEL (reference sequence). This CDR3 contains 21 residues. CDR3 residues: CASSQVGGLWTLLSGANVLTF. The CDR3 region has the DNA TGTGCCAGCAGCCAAGTCGGGGGGCTATGGACCCTCCTCTCTGGGGCCAACGTCCTGACTTTC.

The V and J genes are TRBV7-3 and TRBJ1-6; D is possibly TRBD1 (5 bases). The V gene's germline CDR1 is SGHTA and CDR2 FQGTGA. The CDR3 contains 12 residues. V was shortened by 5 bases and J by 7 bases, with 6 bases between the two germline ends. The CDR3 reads CASSGGNSPLHF. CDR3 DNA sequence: TGTGCCAGCAGCGGGGGGAATTCACCCCTCCACTTT.

The CDR3 sequence is CASSLGRVEPQHF. DNA for the CDR3: TGTGCCAGCAGTTTGGGCAGGGTAGAGCCCCAGCATTTT. V is TRBV12-3 or TRBV12-4 and J is TRBJ1-5, with D possibly matching TRBD1 (5 bases). The CDR3 runs 13 residues. The germline V and J ends were trimmed by 3 bases and 8 bases, with 11 bases remaining between them.

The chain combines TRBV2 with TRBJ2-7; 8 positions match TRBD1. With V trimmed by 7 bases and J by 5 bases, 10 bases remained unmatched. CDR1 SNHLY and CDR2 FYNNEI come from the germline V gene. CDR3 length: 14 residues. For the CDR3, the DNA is TGTGCCAGCACCGGGGACAGGTTGGGGGACGAGCAGTACTTC. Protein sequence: CASTGDRLGDEQYF.

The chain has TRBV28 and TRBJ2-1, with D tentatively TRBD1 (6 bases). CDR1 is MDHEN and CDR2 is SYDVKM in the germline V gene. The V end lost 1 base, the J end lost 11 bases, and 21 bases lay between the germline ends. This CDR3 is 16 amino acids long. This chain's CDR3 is CASSLSLGARSAKQFF. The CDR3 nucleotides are TGTGCCAGCAGTTTATCTTTGGGGGCGCGATCTGCTAAGCAGTTCTTC.

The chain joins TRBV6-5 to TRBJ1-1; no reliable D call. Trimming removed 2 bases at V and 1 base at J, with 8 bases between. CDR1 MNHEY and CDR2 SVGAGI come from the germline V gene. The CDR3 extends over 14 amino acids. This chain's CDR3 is CASSYGWANTEAFF. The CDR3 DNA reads TGTGCCAGCAGTTACGGGTGGGCGAACACTGAAGCTTTCTTT.

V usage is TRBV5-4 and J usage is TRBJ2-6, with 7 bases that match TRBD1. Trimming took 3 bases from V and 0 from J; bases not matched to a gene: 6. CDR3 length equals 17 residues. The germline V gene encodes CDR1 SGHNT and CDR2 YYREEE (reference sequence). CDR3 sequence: CASSSRTGTSGANVLTF. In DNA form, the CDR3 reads TGTGCCAGCAGCTCGAGGACAGGAACCTCTGGGGCCAACGTCCTGACTTTC. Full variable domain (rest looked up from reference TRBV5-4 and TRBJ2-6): ETGVTQSPTHLIKTRGQQVTLRCSSQSGHNTVSWYQQALGQGPQFIFQYYREEENGRGNFPPRFSGLQFPNYSSELNVNALELDDSALYLCASSSRTGTSGANVLTFGAGSRLTVL.

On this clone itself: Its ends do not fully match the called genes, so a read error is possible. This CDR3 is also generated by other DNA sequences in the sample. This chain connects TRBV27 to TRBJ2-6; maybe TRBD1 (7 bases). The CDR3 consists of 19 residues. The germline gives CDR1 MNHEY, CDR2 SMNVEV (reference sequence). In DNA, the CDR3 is TGTGCCAGCAGCCCTTATGGTGCCAGGGGGGTTACTGGGGCCAATGTCCTGACTTTC. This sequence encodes CASSPYGARGVTGANVLTF.

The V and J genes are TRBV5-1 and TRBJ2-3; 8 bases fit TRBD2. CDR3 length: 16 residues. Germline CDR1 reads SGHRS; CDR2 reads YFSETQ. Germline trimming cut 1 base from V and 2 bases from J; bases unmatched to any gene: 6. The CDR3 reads CASSLLVSGATDTQYF. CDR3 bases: TGCGCCAGCAGCTTGTTGGTTAGCGGGGCCACAGATACGCAGTATTTT. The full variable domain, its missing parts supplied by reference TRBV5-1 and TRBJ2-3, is KAGVTQTPRYLIKTRGQQVTLSCSPISGHRSVSWYQQTPGQGLQFLFEYFSETQRNKGNFPGRFSGRQFSNSRSEMNVSTLELGDSALYLCASSLLVSGATDTQYFGPGTRLTVL.

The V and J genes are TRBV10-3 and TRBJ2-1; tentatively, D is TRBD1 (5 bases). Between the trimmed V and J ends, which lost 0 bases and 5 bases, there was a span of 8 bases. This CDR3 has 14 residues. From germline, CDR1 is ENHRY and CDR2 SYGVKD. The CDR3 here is CAISESGLNNEQFF. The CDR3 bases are TGTGCCATCAGTGAGTCGGGGCTCAACAATGAGCAGTTCTTC.

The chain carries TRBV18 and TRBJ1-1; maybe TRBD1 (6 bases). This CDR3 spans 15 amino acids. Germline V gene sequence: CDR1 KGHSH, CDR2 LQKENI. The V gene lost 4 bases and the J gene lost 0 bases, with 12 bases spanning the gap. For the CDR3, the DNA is TGTGCCAGCTCACTTCTGGACAGCATGAACACTGAAGCTTTCTTT. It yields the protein CASSLLDSMNTEAFF.

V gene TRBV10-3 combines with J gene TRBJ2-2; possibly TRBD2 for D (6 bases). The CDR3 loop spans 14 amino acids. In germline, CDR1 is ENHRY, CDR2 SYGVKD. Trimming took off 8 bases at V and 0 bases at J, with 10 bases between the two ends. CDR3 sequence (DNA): TGTGCCATCCGGGTAGCGGCGAACACCGGGGAGCTGTTTTTT. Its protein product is CAIRVAANTGELFF.

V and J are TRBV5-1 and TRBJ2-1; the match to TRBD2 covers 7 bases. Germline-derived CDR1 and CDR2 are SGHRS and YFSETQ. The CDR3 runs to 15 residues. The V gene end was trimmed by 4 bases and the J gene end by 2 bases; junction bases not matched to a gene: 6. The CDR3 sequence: CASSPTSETYNEQFF. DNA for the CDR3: TGCGCCAGCAGCCCTACTAGCGAGACCTACAATGAGCAGTTCTTC.

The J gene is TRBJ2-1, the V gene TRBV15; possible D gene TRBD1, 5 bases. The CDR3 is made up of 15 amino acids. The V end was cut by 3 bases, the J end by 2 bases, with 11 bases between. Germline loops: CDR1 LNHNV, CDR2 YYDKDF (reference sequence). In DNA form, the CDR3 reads TGTGCCACCAGCAGGGGGAAAGGGGCCTACAATGAGCAGTTCTTC. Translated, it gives CATSRGKGAYNEQFF.

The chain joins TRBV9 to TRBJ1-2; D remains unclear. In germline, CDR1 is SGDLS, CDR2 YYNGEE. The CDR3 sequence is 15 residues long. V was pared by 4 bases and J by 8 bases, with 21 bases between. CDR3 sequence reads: CASSKDPLQLQGYTF. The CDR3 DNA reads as TGTGCCAGCAGCAAAGACCCACTACAACTGCAGGGCTACACCTTC.

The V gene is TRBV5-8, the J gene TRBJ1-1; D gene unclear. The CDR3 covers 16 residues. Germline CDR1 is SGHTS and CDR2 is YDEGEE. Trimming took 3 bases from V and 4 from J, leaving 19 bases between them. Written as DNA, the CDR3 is TGTGCCAGCAGCTGGGCTGGTGGTCATACAGCCACTGAAGCTTTCTTT. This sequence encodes CASSWAGGHTATEAFF.

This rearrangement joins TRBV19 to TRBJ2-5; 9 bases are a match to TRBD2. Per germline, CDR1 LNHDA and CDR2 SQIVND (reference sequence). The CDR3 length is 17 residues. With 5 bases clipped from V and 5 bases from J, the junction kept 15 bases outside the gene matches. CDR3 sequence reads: CASSPLGGRALWETQYF. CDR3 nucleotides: TGTGCCAGTAGTCCCCTTGGCGGGAGGGCCCTCTGGGAGACCCAGTACTTC.

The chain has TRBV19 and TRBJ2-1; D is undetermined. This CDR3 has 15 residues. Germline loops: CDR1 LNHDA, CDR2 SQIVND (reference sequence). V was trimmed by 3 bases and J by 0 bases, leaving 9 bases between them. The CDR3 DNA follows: TGTGCCAGTAGTATGGATCGGAGCTCCTACAATGAGCAGTTCTTC. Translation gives CASSMDRSSYNEQFF.

CDR3 nucleotide sequence: TGTGCCAGCAGCCAATTCGACAGTTTATATAATTCACCCCTCCACTTT. Residues: CASSQFDSLYNSPLHF. The chain couples TRBV14 to TRBJ1-6; tentative D call: TRBD1 (5 bases). Germline CDR1 and CDR2: SGHDN and FVKESK. V gave up 2 bases and J gave up 4 bases, with 12 bases separating them. This CDR3 spans 16 amino acids.

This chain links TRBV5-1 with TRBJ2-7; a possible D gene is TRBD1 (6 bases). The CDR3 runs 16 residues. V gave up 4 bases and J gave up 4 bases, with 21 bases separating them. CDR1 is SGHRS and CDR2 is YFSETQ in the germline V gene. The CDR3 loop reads CASSVGPGGQNYEQYF. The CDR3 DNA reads TGCGCCAGCAGCGTAGGGCCAGGAGGACAGAATTACGAGCAGTACTTC.

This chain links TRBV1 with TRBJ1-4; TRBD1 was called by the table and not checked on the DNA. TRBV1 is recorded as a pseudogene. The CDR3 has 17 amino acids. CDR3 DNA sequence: TGCACCAGCAGCCAAGTGAGGGGACAGGGTGTTAATGAAAAACTGTTTTTT. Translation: CTSSQVRGQGVNEKLFF.

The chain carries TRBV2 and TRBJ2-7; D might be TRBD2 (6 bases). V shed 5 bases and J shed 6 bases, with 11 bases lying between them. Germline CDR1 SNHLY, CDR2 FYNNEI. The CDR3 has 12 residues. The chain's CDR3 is CASSWSGAEQYF. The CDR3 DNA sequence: TGTGCCAGCAGTTGGTCGGGAGCCGAGCAGTACTTC.

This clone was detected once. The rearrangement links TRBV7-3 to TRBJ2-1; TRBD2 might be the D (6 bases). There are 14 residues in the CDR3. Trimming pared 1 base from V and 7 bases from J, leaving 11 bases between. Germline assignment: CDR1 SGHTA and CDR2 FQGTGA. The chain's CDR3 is CASSLSTSKNEQFF. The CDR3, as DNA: TGTGCCAGCAGCTTAAGCACTAGCAAGAATGAGCAGTTCTTC. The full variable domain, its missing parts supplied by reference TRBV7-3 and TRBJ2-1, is GAGVSQTPSNKVTEKGKYVELRCDPISGHTALYWYRQSLGQGPEFLIYFQGTGAADDSGLPNDRFFAVRPEGSVSTLKIQRTERGDSAVYLCASSLSTSKNEQFFGPGTRLTVL.

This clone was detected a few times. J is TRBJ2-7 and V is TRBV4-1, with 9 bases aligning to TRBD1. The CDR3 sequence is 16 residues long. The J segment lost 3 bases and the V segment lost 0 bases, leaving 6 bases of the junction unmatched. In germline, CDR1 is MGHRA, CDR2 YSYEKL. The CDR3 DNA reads TGCGCCAGCAGCCAAGAGCCAGGGACAGGGTACTACGAGCAGTACTTC. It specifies CASSQEPGTGYYEQYF.

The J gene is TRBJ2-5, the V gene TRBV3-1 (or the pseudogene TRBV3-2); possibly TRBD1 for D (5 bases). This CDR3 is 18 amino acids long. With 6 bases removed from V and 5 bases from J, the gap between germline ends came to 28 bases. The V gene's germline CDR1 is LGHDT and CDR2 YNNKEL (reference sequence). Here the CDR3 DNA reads TGTGCCAGCAGTTTTCAACCGCGGACAAACCCTCCTCGGGAGACCCAGTACTTC. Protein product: CASSFQPRTNPPRETQYF.